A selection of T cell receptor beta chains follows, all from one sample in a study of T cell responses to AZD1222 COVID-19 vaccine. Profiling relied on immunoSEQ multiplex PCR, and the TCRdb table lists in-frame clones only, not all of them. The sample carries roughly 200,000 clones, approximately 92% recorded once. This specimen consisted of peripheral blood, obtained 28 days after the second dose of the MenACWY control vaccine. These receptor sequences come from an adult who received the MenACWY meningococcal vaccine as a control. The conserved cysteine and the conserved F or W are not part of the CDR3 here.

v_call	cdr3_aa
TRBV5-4	ASSLEGQGASEQY
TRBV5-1	ASSSLGDPNRNTIY
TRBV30	AWSRDTNQPQH
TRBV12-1	ASSFGADFQSAGELF
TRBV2	ASSGGTGGNQPQH
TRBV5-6	ASSVDRLSYNEQF
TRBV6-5	ASSYSYGQQETQY
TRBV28	ASSWPTSGTAD
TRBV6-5	ASSYDSNSPLH
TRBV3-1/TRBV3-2	ASSQGVVRTGKTDTQY
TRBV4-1	ASSQGRKQY
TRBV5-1	ASSHDRIAYGYT
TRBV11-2	ASSLGGGADTQY
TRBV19	ASRRTGGQSYEQY
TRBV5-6	ASSLGQGVPISGETQY